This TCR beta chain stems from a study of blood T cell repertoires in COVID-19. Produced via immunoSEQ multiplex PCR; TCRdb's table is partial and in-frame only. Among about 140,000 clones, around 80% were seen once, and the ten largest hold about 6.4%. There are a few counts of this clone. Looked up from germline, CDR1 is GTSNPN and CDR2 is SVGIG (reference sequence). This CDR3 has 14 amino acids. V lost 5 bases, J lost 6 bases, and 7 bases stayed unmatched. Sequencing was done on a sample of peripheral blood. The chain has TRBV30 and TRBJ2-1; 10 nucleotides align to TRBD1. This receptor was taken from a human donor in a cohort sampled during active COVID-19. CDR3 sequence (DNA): TGTGCCTGGCAGGGACAGGGGAGTTTCAATGAGCAGTTCTTC. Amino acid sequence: CAWQGQGSFNEQFF.